The source of this TCR beta chain is a study of T cells in localized non-small cell lung cancer. Profiled with immunoSEQ multiplex PCR; TCRdb holds only in-frame clones, not every one. The table records 1,500 to 2,000 clones, more than 35% of them present only once. With 2 bases clipped from V and 4 bases from J, the junction kept 10 bases outside the gene matches. The CDR3 sequence is 16 residues long. Per germline, CDR1 LGHNT and CDR2 FRNRAP. The chain couples TRBV12-5 to TRBJ1-1; 7 bases align to TRBD1. The sample in question was lung tumor tissue, obtained before any cancer treatment. This TCR was sampled from a woman aged 35 to 70 with stage I squamous cell lung carcinoma. CDR3 region: CASGLRSAGGRTEAFF. The CDR3 DNA reads TGTGCTAGTGGTTTGAGGTCGGCAGGGGGACGCACTGAAGCTTTCTTT.